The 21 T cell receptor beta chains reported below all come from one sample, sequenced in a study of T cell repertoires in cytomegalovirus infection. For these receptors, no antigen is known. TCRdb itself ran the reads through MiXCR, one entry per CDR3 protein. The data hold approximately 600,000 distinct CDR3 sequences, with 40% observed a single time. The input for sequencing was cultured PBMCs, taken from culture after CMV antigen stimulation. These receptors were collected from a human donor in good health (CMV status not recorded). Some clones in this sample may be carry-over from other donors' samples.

The CDR3 sequence: CASSTETDTQYF. The CDR3 DNA sequence: TGTGCCAGCAGCACCGAAACAGATACGCAGTATTTT. This chain connects TRBV5-4 to TRBJ2-3, with unresolved D. The CDR3 spans 12 residues. CDR1 and CDR2 (germline): SGHNT, YYREEE (reference sequence). V lost 4 bases to trimming and J lost 3 bases, with 6 bases between them. The variable domain in full, with the rest retrieved from reference TRBV5-4 and TRBJ2-3, is ETGVTQSPTHLIKTRGQQVTLRCSSQSGHNTVSWYQQALGQGPQFIFQYYREEENGRGNFPPRFSGLQFPNYSSELNVNALELDDSALYLCASSTETDTQYFGPGTRLTVL.

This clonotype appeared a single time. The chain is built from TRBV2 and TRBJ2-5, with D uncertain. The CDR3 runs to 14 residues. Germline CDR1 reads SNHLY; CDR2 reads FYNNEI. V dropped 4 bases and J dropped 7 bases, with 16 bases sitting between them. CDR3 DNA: TGTGCCAGCAGTGGGCAATTGGCCGGCGGGACCCAGTACTTC. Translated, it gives CASSGQLAGGTQYF.

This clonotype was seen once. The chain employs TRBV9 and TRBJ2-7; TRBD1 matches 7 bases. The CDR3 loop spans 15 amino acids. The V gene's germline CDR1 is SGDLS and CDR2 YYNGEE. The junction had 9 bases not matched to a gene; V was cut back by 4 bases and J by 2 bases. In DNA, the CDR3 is TGTGCCAGCAGCCCGTCGGGACAGAGAACCTACGAGCAGTACTTC. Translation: CASSPSGQRTYEQYF.

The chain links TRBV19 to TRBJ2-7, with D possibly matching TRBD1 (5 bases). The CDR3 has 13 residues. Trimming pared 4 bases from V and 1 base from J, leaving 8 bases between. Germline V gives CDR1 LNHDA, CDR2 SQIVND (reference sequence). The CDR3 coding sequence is TGTGCCAGTAGTACCGACAGTTCCTACGAGCAGTACTTC. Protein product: CASSTDSSYEQYF. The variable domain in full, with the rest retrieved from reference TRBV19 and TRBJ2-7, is DGGITQSPKYLFRKEGQNVTLSCEQNLNHDAMYWYRQDPGQGLRLIYYSQIVNDFQKGDIAEGYSVSREKKESFPLTVTSAQKNPTAFYLCASSTDSSYEQYFGPGTRLTVT.

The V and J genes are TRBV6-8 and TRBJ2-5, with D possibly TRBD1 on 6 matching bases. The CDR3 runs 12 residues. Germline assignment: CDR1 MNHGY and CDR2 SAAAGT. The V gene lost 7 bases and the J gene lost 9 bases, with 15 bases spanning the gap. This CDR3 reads CASTNRVGAQYF. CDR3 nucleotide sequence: TGTGCCAGCACCAACAGGGTCGGGGCCCAGTACTTC.

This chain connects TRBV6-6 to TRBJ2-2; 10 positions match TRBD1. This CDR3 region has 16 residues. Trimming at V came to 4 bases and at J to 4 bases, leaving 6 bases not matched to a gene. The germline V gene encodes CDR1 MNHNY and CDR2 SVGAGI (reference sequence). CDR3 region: CASSFPTGGITGELFF. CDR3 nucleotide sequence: TGTGCCAGCAGTTTCCCGACAGGGGGCATCACCGGGGAGCTGTTTTTT.

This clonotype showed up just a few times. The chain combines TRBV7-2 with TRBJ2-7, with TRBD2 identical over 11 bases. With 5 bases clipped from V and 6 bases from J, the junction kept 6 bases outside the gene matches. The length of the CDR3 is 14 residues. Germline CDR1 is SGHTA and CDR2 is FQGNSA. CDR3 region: CASSRGGTSGEQYF. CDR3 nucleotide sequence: TGTGCCAGCAGCCGGGGGGGGACTAGCGGCGAGCAGTACTTC.

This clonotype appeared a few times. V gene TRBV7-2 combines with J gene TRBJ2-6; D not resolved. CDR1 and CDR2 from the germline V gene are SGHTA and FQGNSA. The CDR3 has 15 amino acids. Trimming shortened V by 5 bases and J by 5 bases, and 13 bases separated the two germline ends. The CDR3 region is CASSPLRHWANVLTF. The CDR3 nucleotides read TGTGCCAGCAGCCCGCTCCGACACTGGGCCAACGTCCTGACTTTC.

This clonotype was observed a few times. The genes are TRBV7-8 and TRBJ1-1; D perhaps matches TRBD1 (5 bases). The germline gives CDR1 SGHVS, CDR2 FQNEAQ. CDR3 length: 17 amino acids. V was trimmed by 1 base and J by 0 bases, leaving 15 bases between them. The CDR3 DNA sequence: TGTGCCAGCAGCTTAGTGTCAGGGCCCGACATGAACACTGAAGCTTTCTTT. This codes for CASSLVSGPDMNTEAFF. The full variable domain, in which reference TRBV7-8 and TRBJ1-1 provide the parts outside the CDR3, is GAGVSQSPRYKVAKRGQDVALRCDPISGHVSLFWYQQALGQGPEFLTYFQNEAQLDKSGLPSDRFFAERPEGSVSTLKIQRTQQEDSAVYLCASSLVSGPDMNTEAFFGQGTRLTVV.

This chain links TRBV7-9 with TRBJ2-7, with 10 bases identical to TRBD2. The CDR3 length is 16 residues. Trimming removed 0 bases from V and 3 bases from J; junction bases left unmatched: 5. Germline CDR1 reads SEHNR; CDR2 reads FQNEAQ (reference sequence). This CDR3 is CASSLALAGGYYEQYF. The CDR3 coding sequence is TGTGCCAGCAGCTTAGCGTTAGCGGGAGGTTACTACGAGCAGTACTTC.

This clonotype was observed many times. The CDR3 sequence is CASSRGTGGPETQYF. In DNA form, the CDR3 reads TGCGCCAGCAGCCGGGGGACAGGCGGGCCAGAGACCCAGTACTTC. The chain is built from TRBV4-3 and TRBJ2-5, with 8 bases matching TRBD1. The CDR3 covers 15 residues. The J segment lost 4 bases and the V segment lost 4 bases, leaving 8 bases of the junction unmatched. Germline V CDR1 and CDR2: LGHNA, YSLEER.

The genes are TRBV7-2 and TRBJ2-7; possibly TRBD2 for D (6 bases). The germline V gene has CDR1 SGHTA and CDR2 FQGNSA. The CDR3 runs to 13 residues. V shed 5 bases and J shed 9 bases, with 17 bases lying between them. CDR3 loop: CASSPGAGLVQYF. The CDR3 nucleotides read TGTGCCAGCAGCCCCGGGGCGGGGCTGGTGCAGTACTTC. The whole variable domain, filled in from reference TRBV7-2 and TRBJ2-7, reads GAGVSQSPSNKVTEKGKDVELRCDPISGHTALYWYRQSLGQGLEFLIYFQGNSAPDKSGLPSDRFSAERTGGSVSTLTIQRTQQEDSAVYLCASSPGAGLVQYFGPGTRLTVT.

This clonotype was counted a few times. CDR3 loop: CASSLRGRLAGSYEQYF. CDR3 sequence (DNA): TGTGCCAGCAGCTTAAGGGGGCGGCTAGCGGGCTCCTACGAGCAGTACTTC. The gene calls are TRBV7-2 and TRBJ2-7; perhaps TRBD2 as D (8 bases). Trimming shortened V by 2 bases and J by 0 bases, and 17 bases separated the two germline ends. Germline CDR1 SGHTA, CDR2 FQGNSA. The CDR3 contains 17 residues.

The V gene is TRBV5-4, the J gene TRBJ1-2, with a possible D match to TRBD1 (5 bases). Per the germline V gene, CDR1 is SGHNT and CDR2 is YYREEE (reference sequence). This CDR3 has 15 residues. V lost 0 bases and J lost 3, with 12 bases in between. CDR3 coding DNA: TGTGCCAGCAGCTTGGTACCGACAGCTCACTATGGCTACACCTTC. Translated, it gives CASSLVPTAHYGYTF. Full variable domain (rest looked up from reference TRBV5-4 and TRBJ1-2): ETGVTQSPTHLIKTRGQQVTLRCSSQSGHNTVSWYQQALGQGPQFIFQYYREEENGRGNFPPRFSGLQFPNYSSELNVNALELDDSALYLCASSLVPTAHYGYTFGSGTRLTVV.

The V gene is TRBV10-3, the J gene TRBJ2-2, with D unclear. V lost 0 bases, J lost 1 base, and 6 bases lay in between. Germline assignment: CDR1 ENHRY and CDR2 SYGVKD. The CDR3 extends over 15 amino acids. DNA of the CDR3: TGTGCCATCAGTGAGTCCTCGAGGAACACCGGGGAGCTGTTTTTT. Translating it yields CAISESSRNTGELFF.

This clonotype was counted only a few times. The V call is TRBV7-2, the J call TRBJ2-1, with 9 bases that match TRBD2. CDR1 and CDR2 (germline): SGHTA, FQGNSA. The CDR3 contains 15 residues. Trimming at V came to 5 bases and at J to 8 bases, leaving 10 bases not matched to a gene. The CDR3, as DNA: TGTGCCAGCAGCCGCGGGGGGGCAGCGGGCGATGAGCAGTTCTTC. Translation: CASSRGGAAGDEQFF.

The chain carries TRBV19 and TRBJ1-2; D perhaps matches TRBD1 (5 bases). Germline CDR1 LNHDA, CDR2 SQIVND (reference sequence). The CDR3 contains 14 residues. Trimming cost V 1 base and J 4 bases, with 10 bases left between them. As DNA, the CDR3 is TGTGCCAGTAGTATAGCCCAGGGCGCCTATGGCTACACCTTC. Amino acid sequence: CASSIAQGAYGYTF.

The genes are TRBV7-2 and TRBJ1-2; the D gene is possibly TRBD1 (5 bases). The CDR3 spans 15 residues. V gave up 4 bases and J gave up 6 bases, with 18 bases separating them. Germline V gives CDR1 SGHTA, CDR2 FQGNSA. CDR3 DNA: TGTGCCAGCAGCTCCTATCGGGGCCTGGGACATGGCTACACCTTC. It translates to CASSSYRGLGHGYTF. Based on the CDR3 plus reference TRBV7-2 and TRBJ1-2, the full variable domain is GAGVSQSPSNKVTEKGKDVELRCDPISGHTALYWYRQSLGQGLEFLIYFQGNSAPDKSGLPSDRFSAERTGGSVSTLTIQRTQQEDSAVYLCASSSYRGLGHGYTFGSGTRLTVV.

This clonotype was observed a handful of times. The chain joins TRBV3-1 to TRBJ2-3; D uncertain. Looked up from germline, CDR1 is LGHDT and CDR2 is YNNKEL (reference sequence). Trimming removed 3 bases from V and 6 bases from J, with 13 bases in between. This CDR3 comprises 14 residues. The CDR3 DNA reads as TGTGCCAGCAGCCAGGTTGGTACTGCGGATACGCAGTATTTT. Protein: CASSQVGTADTQYF.

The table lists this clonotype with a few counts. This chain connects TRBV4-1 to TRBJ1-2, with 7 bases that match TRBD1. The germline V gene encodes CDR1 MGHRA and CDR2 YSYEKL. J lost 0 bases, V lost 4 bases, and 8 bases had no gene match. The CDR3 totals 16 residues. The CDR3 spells CASSLDPGGSNYGYTF. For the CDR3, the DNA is TGCGCCAGCAGCCTAGATCCAGGGGGTTCTAACTATGGCTACACCTTC.

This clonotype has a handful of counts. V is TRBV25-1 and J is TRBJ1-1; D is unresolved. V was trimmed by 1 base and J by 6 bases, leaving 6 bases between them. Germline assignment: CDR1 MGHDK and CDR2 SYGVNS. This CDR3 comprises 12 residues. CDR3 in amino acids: CASSESPAEAFF. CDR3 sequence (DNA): TGTGCCAGCAGTGAATCCCCGGCTGAAGCTTTCTTT.